Each of the 21 T cell receptor beta chains below was sequenced from the same sample in a study of blood T cell repertoires in COVID-19 (dated by TCRdb to the early 2020s). Library generation was performed with the immunoSEQ multiplex PCR assay. This immuneACCESS table, as held by TCRdb, lists in-frame sequences with V and J called but not all clones. Of the missing ones, under half trace to an unresolved V gene in checked studies; the others have no known cause. For this sample there are fewer than 350,000 clones; around 84% appear just once. About 2% of the sample rests with the top ten. Sequencing was carried out using PBMCs or T cells enriched from blood (not recorded which). The receptors stem from a woman aged 25 to 39 who had been exposed to COVID-19.

The chain couples TRBV27 to TRBJ1-5; 8 nucleotides line up with TRBD1. The length of the CDR3 is 15 residues. The junction had 9 bases not matched to a gene; V was cut back by 6 bases and J by 5 bases. Germline CDR1 is MNHEY and CDR2 is SMNVEV (reference sequence). The CDR3 sequence is CASSQDRAPHQPQHF. The DNA of the CDR3 is TGTGCCAGCAGCCAGGACAGGGCTCCCCATCAGCCCCAGCATTTT.

This chain connects TRBV5-5 to TRBJ2-7, with D possibly TRBD1 on 5 matching bases. Germline V CDR1 and CDR2: SGHKS, YYEKEE (reference sequence). Trimming stripped 2 bases from V and 4 bases from J, with 10 bases between. The CDR3 is made up of 13 amino acids. CDR3 residues: CASSFTDRYEQYF. In nucleotides, the CDR3 is TGTGCCAGCAGCTTTACTGACAGATACGAGCAGTACTTC. Full variable domain (outside the CDR3, taken from reference TRBV5-5 and TRBJ2-7): DAGVTQSPTHLIKTRGQQVTLRCSPISGHKSVSWYQQVLGQGPQFIFQYYEKEERGRGNFPDRFSARQFPNYSSELNVNALLLGDSALYLCASSFTDRYEQYFGPGTRLTVT.

This rearrangement joins TRBV7-6 to TRBJ2-1; TRBD2 agrees at 7 bases. Germline V CDR1 and CDR2: SGHVS, FNYEAQ. The CDR3 is 14 residues long. With 3 bases clipped from V and 7 bases from J, the junction kept 6 bases outside the gene matches. The CDR3 region is CASSLAGDLNEQFF. DNA for the CDR3: TGTGCCAGCAGCTTGGCGGGAGATCTGAATGAGCAGTTCTTC.

The V and J genes are TRBV14 and TRBJ2-7; a weak D match, TRBD2 (7 bases). V was cut by 0 bases and J by 3 bases, with 21 bases left in between. The CDR3 extends over 18 amino acids. Germline CDR1 and CDR2: SGHDN and FVKESK. CDR3 nucleotides: TGTGCCAGCAGCCAAGATAATCGGGGGGCCCTAAGAAACTACGAGCAGTACTTC. Translating it yields CASSQDNRGALRNYEQYF.

The chain couples TRBV3-1 (or the pseudogene TRBV3-2) to TRBJ2-5; D is possibly TRBD2 (6 bases). Germline lookup yields CDR1 LGHDT and CDR2 YNNKEL (reference sequence). The V end lost 0 bases, the J end lost 1 base, and 9 bases lay between the germline ends. CDR3 length equals 15 residues. The CDR3 region has the DNA TGTGCCAGCAGCCAAGATTTGACTAGCCAAGAGACCCAGTACTTC. The encoded protein is CASSQDLTSQETQYF.

The chain uses TRBV27 and TRBJ2-7, with 12 bases fitting TRBD2. This CDR3 has 19 amino acids. CDR1 and CDR2 (germline): MNHEY, SMNVEV (reference sequence). Trimming removed 3 bases from V and 0 bases from J; junction bases left unmatched: 12. CDR3 DNA sequence: TGTGCCAGCAGTTTCCTCCCCGGGACTAGCGGGCCCAGCTCCTACGAGCAGTACTTC. Its translation is CASSFLPGTSGPSSYEQYF.

The rearrangement uses TRBV30 and TRBJ2-1; 11 bases are shared with TRBD2. The germline CDR1 and CDR2 sequences are GTSNPN and SVGIG (reference sequence). V lost 4 bases to trimming and J lost 7 bases; unmatched junction nucleotides: 6. This CDR3 spans 14 amino acids. For the CDR3, the DNA is TGTGCCTGGATGGCTAGCGGGAGGTATAATGAGCAGTTCTTC. This sequence encodes CAWMASGRYNEQFF.

This chain links TRBV10-3 with TRBJ1-6; 9 nucleotides agree with TRBD1. With 5 bases clipped from V and 9 bases from J, the junction kept 8 bases outside the gene matches. This CDR3 spans 15 amino acids. Germline loops: CDR1 ENHRY, CDR2 SYGVKD. This CDR3 reads CAISTGGLGISPLHF. Written as DNA, the CDR3 is TGTGCCATCAGTACAGGGGGCTTGGGGATTTCACCCCTCCACTTT.

This clone appeared once. The chain combines TRBV7-3 with TRBJ1-2, with 8 bases identical to TRBD1. Germline V gene lookup returns CDR1 SGHTA and CDR2 FQGTGA. The CDR3 runs to 14 residues. Trimming took 0 bases from V and 3 from J; bases not matched to a gene: 0. Here the CDR3 DNA reads TGTGCCAGCAGCTTAACGACAGGGGACTATGGCTACACCTTC. Its translation is CASSLTTGDYGYTF.

CDR3: CASRGNTGELFF. CDR3 sequence (DNA): TGTGCCAGTAGGGGCAACACCGGGGAGCTGTTTTTT. V gene TRBV19 combines with J gene TRBJ2-2; D is undetermined. V gave up 6 bases and J gave up 2 bases, with 4 bases separating them. The CDR3 consists of 12 residues. Germline V gene sequence: CDR1 LNHDA, CDR2 SQIVND (reference sequence).

This sequence joins TRBV7-8 and TRBJ1-5; TRBD1 aligns across 7 bases. The germline V gene encodes CDR1 SGHVS and CDR2 FQNEAQ. The CDR3 is 17 residues long. The V segment lost 6 bases and the J segment 2 bases; nucleotides outside the gene matches: 13. The DNA of the CDR3 is TGTGCCAGCAGTATCACACAGGGGCCAGGTCGCAATCAGCCCCAGCATTTT. This codes for CASSITQGPGRNQPQHF.

The chain uses TRBV3-1 (or the pseudogene TRBV3-2) and TRBJ1-2, with unresolved D. In germline, CDR1 is LGHDT, CDR2 YNNKEL (reference sequence). V was shortened by 4 bases and J by 6 bases, with 9 bases between the two germline ends. This CDR3 region has 12 residues. This CDR3 is CASSPTGNGYTF. In nucleotides, the CDR3 is TGTGCCAGCAGCCCCACGGGTAATGGCTACACCTTC.

The chain couples TRBV5-1 to TRBJ1-5; possibly TRBD1 for D (5 bases). The CDR3 is made up of 14 amino acids. Trimming took off 0 bases at V and 7 bases at J, with 11 bases between the two ends. Germline CDR1 is SGHRS and CDR2 is YFSETQ. CDR3 in amino acids: CASSLAGAGQPQHF. The DNA for the CDR3 is TGCGCCAGCAGCTTGGCCGGGGCGGGACAGCCCCAGCATTTT.

CDR3 residues: CASSLVQGLHTQYF. CDR3 nucleotides: TGTGCCAGCAGCTTAGTTCAGGGTCTCCATACGCAGTATTTT. The rearrangement links TRBV7-8 to TRBJ2-3; D possibly corresponds to TRBD1 (5 bases). CDR1 and CDR2 (germline): SGHVS, FQNEAQ. This CDR3 has 14 amino acids. The V end was cut by 1 base, the J end by 7 bases, with 12 bases between. The full variable domain, completed using reference TRBV7-8 and TRBJ2-3, is GAGVSQSPRYKVAKRGQDVALRCDPISGHVSLFWYQQALGQGPEFLTYFQNEAQLDKSGLPSDRFFAERPEGSVSTLKIQRTQQEDSAVYLCASSLVQGLHTQYFGPGTRLTVL.

This chain connects TRBV28 to TRBJ2-4; 9 bases map to TRBD2. V lost 6 bases, J lost 7 bases, and 7 bases stayed unmatched. This CDR3 has 14 residues. Germline V lookup: CDR1 MDHEN, CDR2 SYDVKM. The CDR3 nucleotides are TGTGCCAGCAGCGTAGGGCTAGCGGGGAACATTCAGTACTTC. Its translation is CASSVGLAGNIQYF.

V gene TRBV9 combines with J gene TRBJ2-3; 9 bases are shared with TRBD2. This CDR3 comprises 16 residues. Germline values: CDR1 SGDLS, CDR2 YYNGEE. Unmatched junction bases numbered 4, after V lost 2 bases and J lost 0 bases. In DNA form, the CDR3 reads TGTGCCAGCAGCGTTTGGCTAGCGGGGAGCACAGATACGCAGTATTTT. It is translated as CASSVWLAGSTDTQYF.

This chain uses TRBV7-3 with TRBJ2-3; 14 nucleotides line up with TRBD2. V dropped 4 bases and J dropped 9; count of bases not matched to a gene: 6. The CDR3 is 15 amino acids. Germline assignment: CDR1 SGHTA and CDR2 FQGTGA. The CDR3 is CASSSGTSGGATQYF. The CDR3 nucleotides are TGTGCCAGCAGCTCTGGGACTAGCGGGGGCGCAACGCAGTATTTT. Using reference TRBV7-3 and TRBJ2-3 for the parts outside the CDR3, the full variable domain is GAGVSQTPSNKVTEKGKYVELRCDPISGHTALYWYRQSLGQGPEFLIYFQGTGAADDSGLPNDRFFAVRPEGSVSTLKIQRTERGDSAVYLCASSSGTSGGATQYFGPGTRLTVL.

The chain has TRBV28 and TRBJ1-4; D not certain. V gave up 3 bases and J gave up 8 bases, with 13 bases separating them. Germline V gene sequence: CDR1 MDHEN, CDR2 SYDVKM. The CDR3 has 14 residues. The CDR3 DNA reads TGTGCCAGCAGTTTTAACCGAAGGCGGGAAAAACTGTTTTTT. The encoded protein is CASSFNRRREKLFF.

V usage is TRBV28 and J usage is TRBJ1-2; 7 bases are a match to TRBD1. Germline assignment: CDR1 MDHEN and CDR2 SYDVKM. V was pared by 6 bases and J by 4 bases, with 8 bases of the junction left unmatched. The CDR3 extends over 14 amino acids. CDR3 amino acids: CASRSPGQTYGYTF. CDR3 bases: TGTGCCAGCAGGAGCCCGGGACAGACCTATGGCTACACCTTC.

This chain connects TRBV7-9 to TRBJ1-1, with TRBD1 matching 12 bases. V trimming: 5 bases; J trimming: 1 base; junction bases outside the gene matches: 11. The CDR3 loop spans 18 amino acids. CDR1 is SEHNR, CDR2 FQNEAQ, per germline (reference sequence). The CDR3 protein is CASSHPGTGGRSNTEAFF. The CDR3 nucleotides read TGTGCCAGCAGCCATCCCGGGACAGGGGGCAGATCGAACACTGAAGCTTTCTTT.

The genes are TRBV3-1 (or the pseudogene TRBV3-2) and TRBJ1-2; TRBD1 might be the D (5 bases). V shed 1 base and J shed 7 bases, with 13 bases lying between them. CDR3 length: 14 amino acids. Germline CDR1 and CDR2: LGHDT and YNNKEL (reference sequence). This chain's CDR3 is CASSQVQGISGYTF. As DNA, the CDR3 is TGTGCCAGCAGCCAAGTCCAGGGTATCTCTGGCTACACCTTC.